This TCR beta chain was profiled in a study of T cell repertoires in cytomegalovirus infection. Trimming pared 2 bases from V and 0 bases from J, leaving 9 bases between. CDR3 length: 14 residues. The V gene's germline CDR1 is SGDLS and CDR2 YYNGEE. This clonotype occurred a few times. Its antigen is unknown. The study, taken as a whole, reports: Ex vivo responses were dominated by HLA-C-restricted CMV-specific TCR beta clonotypes.

TCRdb re-analysed the reads in MiXCR, keeping a single row per CDR3 protein. The sample yields under 200,000 distinct CDR3 sequences, roughly 28% seen once. The receptor comes from a human donor in good health (CMV status not recorded). Some clones in this sample may be carry-over from other donors' samples. The V gene is TRBV9, the J gene TRBJ2-7; the D gene is possibly TRBD1 (5 bases). What was sequenced was PBMCs. The CDR3 DNA sequence: TGTGCCAGCAGCGTTAGGGGAACCTCCTACGAGCAGTACTTC. Amino acids: CASSVRGTSYEQYF.